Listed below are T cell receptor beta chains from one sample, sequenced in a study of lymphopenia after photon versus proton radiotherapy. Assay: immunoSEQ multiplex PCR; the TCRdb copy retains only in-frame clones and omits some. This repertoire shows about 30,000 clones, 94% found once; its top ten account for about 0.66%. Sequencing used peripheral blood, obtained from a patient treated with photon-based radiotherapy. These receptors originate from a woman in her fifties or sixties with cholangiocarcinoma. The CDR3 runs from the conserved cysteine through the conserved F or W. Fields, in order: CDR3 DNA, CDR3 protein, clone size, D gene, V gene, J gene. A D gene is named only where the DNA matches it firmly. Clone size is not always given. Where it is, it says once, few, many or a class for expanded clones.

TGTGCCAGCAGCTTGGTGACTAGCGGGGGCGGTACGCAGTATTTT,CASSLVTSGGGTQYF,.,TRBD2,TRBV5-4,TRBJ2-3
TGCAGCGTTAAGATGGTCCTCAATGAAAAACTGTTTTTT,CSVKMVLNEKLFF,.,.,TRBV29-1,TRBJ1-4
TGCGCCAGCAGCTTGGAGAAGGGCTCAGGCGAGCAGTACTTC,CASSLEKGSGEQYF,.,.,TRBV5-1,TRBJ2-7
TGTGCCATCAGCCTAGCGGGTCAAGAGACCCAGTACTTC,CAISLAGQETQYF,.,TRBD2,TRBV10-3,TRBJ2-5
TGTGCCAGCAGCAGGCAGGGGTTGAATGAAAAACTGTTTTTT,CASSRQGLNEKLFF,.,.,TRBV7-6,TRBJ1-4
TGTGCCAGCCACCAGGAGGGTGGTGAGACCCAGTACTTC,CASHQEGGETQYF,.,.,TRBV6-5,TRBJ2-5
TGTGCCAGTAGTTCCTTGTCTTCACCCCTCCACTTT,CASSSLSSPLHF,once,.,TRBV19,TRBJ1-6
TGTGCCAGCAGCTTAGGGGGGTGGTTCTCTGGGGCCAACGTCCTGACTTTC,CASSLGGWFSGANVLTF,.,.,TRBV7-2,TRBJ2-6
TGTGCCAGCAGCTACCAAGAAATGAACACTGAAGCTTTCTTT,CASSYQEMNTEAFF,.,.,TRBV7-8,TRBJ1-1
TGCGCCAGCAGCTTGTCTGACAGGGAGGGAAGAAAACTGTTTTTT,CASSLSDREGRKLFF,.,TRBD1,TRBV5-1,TRBJ1-4
TGTGCCAGCTCACGGACAGGGTACCAAGAGACCCAGTACTTC,CASSRTGYQETQYF,.,TRBD1,TRBV18,TRBJ2-5
TGCGCCAGCAGGCGAAGGACAGAACGAAGTGAAAAACTGTTTTTT,CASRRRTERSEKLFF,.,.,TRBV10-2,TRBJ1-4
TGTGCCAGCAGTGATTCTAATTACGACGAGCAGTACTTC,CASSDSNYDEQYF,.,.,TRBV2,TRBJ2-7
TGTGCCAGCAGTATACACGGACAGGGTCCCGGGGAGCTGTTTTTT,CASSIHGQGPGELFF,.,TRBD1,TRBV27,TRBJ2-2
TGTGCCAGCGTCCCAAGCGGGGGGGCCCCAGATACGCAGTATTTT,CASVPSGGAPDTQYF,.,TRBD2,TRBV5-6,TRBJ2-3
TGTGCCAGCAGTTTACCTCTGGGGGGGGGCCGCAATGAGCAGTTCTTC,CASSLPLGGGRNEQFF,few,.,TRBV27,TRBJ2-1
TGTGCCAGCAGCTTCGGTGAATCCTACGAGCAGTACTTC,CASSFGESYEQYF,.,.,TRBV5-6,TRBJ2-7
TGTGCCAGTAGCAAGACAGGACTTCCCACTGAAGCTTTCTTT,CASSKTGLPTEAFF,.,.,TRBV19,TRBJ1-1
TGCGCCAGCAGCCAAGTGCTCGGAGGAGGCAATCAGCCCCAGCATTTT,CASSQVLGGGNQPQHF,.,.,TRBV4-1,TRBJ1-5
TGTGCCAGTAGTACCCACCTGGACAGGGGGAAAGAAACTGAAGCTTTCTTT,CASSTHLDRGKETEAFF,once,TRBD1,TRBV19,TRBJ1-1
TGTGCCAGCAGTTACTCGGGAGGAAGGCTTAATGAAAAACTGTTTTTT,CASSYSGGRLNEKLFF,.,.,TRBV6-5,TRBJ1-4
TGTGCCAGCAGCCGCCGGGACTCTACTGAAGCTTTCTTT,CASSRRDSTEAFF,.,.,TRBV7-9,TRBJ1-1
TGTGCCATCAGTGAGGGGTCAGGGTATGGCTACACCTTC,CAISEGSGYGYTF,.,.,TRBV10-3,TRBJ1-2
TGTGCCAGCAGTTACTCCGAGTACGAGCAGTACTTC,CASSYSEYEQYF,.,.,TRBV6-6,TRBJ2-7
TGTGCCAGCAGCTTAGAATTGGGAAGAGGCTACACCTTC,CASSLELGRGYTF,.,.,TRBV7-9,TRBJ1-2
TGTGCCAGTAGTATTGGGGATTCGCGCGGAAACACCATATATTTT,CASSIGDSRGNTIYF,.,.,TRBV19,TRBJ1-3
TGTGCCAGCAGCCCCGGTGTAAGCAATGAGCAGTTCTTC,CASSPGVSNEQFF,.,.,TRBV11-2,TRBJ2-1
TGTGCCAGCAGTGAAGGACAGGGAGTTAGCGATAATCAGCCCCAGCATTTT,CASSEGQGVSDNQPQHF,.,TRBD1,TRBV6-1,TRBJ1-5
TGTGCCAGCAGTTACTCGTCAGTTTCGGAGACCCAGTACTTC,CASSYSSVSETQYF,.,.,TRBV6-5,TRBJ2-5
TGTGCCAGCAGCACGGACTTCCGACTGGGAACTGAAGCTTTCTTT,CASSTDFRLGTEAFF,.,.,TRBV5-4,TRBJ1-1
TGTGCCAGCTCAGAGTTGTCTGCGGGACAAATTAGGTTCGATGAGCAGTTCTTC,CASSELSAGQIRFDEQFF,.,.,TRBV5-6,TRBJ2-1
TGTGCCAGCAGCTTAGTAGGGGTCGCGGAAGCTTTCTTT,CASSLVGVAEAFF,.,.,TRBV7-9,TRBJ1-1
TGTGCCAGCACTCCAAGGACAGGTAGAAATGAAAAACTGTTTTTT,CASTPRTGRNEKLFF,.,TRBD1,TRBV19,TRBJ1-4
TGTGCCAGCAGAGACACTAGTACCCGCTACGAGCAGTACTTC,CASRDTSTRYEQYF,.,.,TRBV2,TRBJ2-7
TGTGCCAGCGGAGGAAGAACTTATGGCTACACCTTC,CASGGRTYGYTF,.,.,TRBV6-5,TRBJ1-2
TGTGCCAGCAGCTTAGATCTTTGGAATGAAGCTTTCTTT,CASSLDLWNEAFF,.,.,TRBV11-2,TRBJ1-1
TGTGCCAGCAGCCAGACGACCGATAACTATGGCTACACCTTC,CASSQTTDNYGYTF,.,.,TRBV14,TRBJ1-2
TGTGCCAGCAGGATGGGCCCGGCCTACGAGCAGTACTTC,CASRMGPAYEQYF,.,.,TRBV6-5,TRBJ2-7
TGTGCCAGCAGTCACTCTGGGGTGAACACTGAAGCTTTCTTT,CASSHSGVNTEAFF,.,.,TRBV11-3,TRBJ1-1
TGCGCCAGCAGCCAACTGGACGCTACTAATGAAAAACTGTTTTTT,CASSQLDATNEKLFF,once,.,TRBV4-1,TRBJ1-4